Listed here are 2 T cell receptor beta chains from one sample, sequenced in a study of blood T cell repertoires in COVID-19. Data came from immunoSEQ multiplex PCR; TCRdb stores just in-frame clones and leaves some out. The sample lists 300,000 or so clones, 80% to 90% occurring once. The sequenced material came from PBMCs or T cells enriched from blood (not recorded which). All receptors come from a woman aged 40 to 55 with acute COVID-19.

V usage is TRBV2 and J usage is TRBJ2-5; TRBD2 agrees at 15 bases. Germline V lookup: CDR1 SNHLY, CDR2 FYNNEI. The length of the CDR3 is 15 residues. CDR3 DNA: TGTGCTTACAGGAGGACTAGCGGGGGGGAGGAGACCCAGTACTTC. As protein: CAYRRTSGGEETQYF.

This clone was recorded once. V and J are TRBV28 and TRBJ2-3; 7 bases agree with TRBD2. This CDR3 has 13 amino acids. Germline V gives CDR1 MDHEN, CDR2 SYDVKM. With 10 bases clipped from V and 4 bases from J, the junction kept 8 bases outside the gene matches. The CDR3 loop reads CATSSGMADTQYF. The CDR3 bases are TGTGCCACCTCGAGCGGGATGGCAGATACGCAGTATTTT.